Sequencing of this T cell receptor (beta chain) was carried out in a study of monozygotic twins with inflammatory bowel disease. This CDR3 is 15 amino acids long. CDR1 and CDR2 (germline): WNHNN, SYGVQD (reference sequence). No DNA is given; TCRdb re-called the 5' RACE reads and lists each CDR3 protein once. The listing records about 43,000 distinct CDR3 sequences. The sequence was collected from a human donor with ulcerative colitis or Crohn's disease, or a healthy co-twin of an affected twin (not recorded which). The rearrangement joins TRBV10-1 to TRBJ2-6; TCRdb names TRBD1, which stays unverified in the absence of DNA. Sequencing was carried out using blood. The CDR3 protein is CASSPAGTGANVLTF.